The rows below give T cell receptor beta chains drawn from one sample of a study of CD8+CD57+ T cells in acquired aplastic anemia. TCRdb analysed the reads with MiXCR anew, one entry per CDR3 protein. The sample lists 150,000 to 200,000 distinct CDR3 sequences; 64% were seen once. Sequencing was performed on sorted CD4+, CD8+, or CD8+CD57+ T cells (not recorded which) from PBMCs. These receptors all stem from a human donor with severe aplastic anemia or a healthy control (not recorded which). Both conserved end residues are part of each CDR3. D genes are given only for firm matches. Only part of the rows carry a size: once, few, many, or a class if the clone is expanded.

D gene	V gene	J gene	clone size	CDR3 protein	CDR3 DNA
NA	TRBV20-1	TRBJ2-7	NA	CSASAGNYEQYF	TGCAGTGCTAGTGCCGGAAACTACGAGCAGTACTTC
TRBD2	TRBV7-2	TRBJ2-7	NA	CASSLVREYGLGGEQYF	TGTGCCAGCAGCTTAGTGCGGGAGTATGGCTTGGGGGGCGAGCAGTACTTC
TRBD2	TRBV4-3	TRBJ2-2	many	CASSPGLAGGPDTGELFF	TGCGCCAGCAGCCCGGGACTAGCGGGGGGGCCCGACACCGGGGAGCTGTTTTTT
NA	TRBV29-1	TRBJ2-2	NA	CSVRGSLGELFF	TGCAGCGTGAGGGGATCCCTCGGGGAGCTGTTTTTT
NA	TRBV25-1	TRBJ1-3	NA	CASSERGFGNTIYF	TGTGCCAGCAGTGAAAGGGGATTTGGAAACACCATATATTTT
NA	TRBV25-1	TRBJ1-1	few	CASPPQGQNTEAFF	TGTGCCAGCCCGCCCCAGGGGCAGAACACTGAAGCTTTCTTT
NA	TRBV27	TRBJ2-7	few	CASSLASGPGYEQYF	TGTGCCAGCAGTTTGGCATCCGGACCCGGGTACGAGCAGTACTTC
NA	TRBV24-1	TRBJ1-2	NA	CATEISDLNYGYTF	TGTGCCACCGAGATTTCTGACCTTAACTATGGCTACACCTTC
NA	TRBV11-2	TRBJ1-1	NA	CASSLDQPSEAFF	TGTGCCAGCAGCTTAGATCAACCATCGGAAGCTTTCTTT
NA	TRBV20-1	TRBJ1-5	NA	CGAQQGGDQPQHF	TGCGGTGCTCAACAGGGAGGGGATCAGCCCCAGCATTTT
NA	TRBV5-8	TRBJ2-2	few	CASSGQYNTGELFF	TGCGCCAGCAGCGGACAGTATAACACCGGGGAGCTGTTTTTT
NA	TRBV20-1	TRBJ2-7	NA	CSARSGHEQYF	TGCAGTGCGAGAAGTGGGCACGAGCAGTACTTC
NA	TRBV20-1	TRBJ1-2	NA	CSVNPFDTDNYGYTF	TGCAGTGTTAATCCCTTTGACACGGATAACTATGGCTACACCTTC
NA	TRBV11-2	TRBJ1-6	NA	CASSSPRTYNSPLHF	TGTGCCAGCAGCTCACCGCGGACCTATAATTCACCCCTCCACTTT
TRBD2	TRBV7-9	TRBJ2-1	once	CASRRGLASNEQFF	TGTGCCAGTAGGCGGGGACTAGCGAGCAATGAGCAGTTCTTC
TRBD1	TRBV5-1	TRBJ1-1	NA	CASSLGEPGQGSSTEAFF	TGCGCCAGCAGCTTGGGCGAGCCGGGACAGGGGTCTTCCACTGAAGCTTTCTTT
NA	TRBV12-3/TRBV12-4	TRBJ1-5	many	CASSLGQGVRGNQPQHF	TGTGCCAGCAGTTTAGGGCAGGGAGTGAGGGGCAATCAGCCCCAGCATTTT
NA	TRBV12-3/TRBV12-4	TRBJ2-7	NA	CASSFQGTVQYF	TGTGCCAGCAGTTTTCAGGGAACCGTGCAGTACTTC
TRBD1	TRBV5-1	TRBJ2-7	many	CASSLDGTGSYEQYF	TGCGCCAGCAGCTTGGACGGGACAGGATCCTACGAGCAGTACTTC
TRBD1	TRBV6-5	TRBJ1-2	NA	CASSPLRGGQGLLYGYTF	TGTGCCAGCAGCCCTTTAAGAGGGGGACAGGGGCTCTTATATGGCTACACCTTC
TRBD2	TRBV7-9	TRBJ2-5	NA	CASSLLNGLAIQETQYF	TGTGCCAGCAGCTTATTAAACGGACTAGCGATCCAAGAGACCCAGTACTTC
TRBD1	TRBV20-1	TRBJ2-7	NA	CSATRGQYEQYF	TGCAGTGCTACCAGGGGGCAGTACGAGCAGTACTTC
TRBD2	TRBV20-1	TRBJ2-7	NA	CSASPTSGRVYEQYF	TGCAGTGCTAGCCCGACTAGCGGGAGGGTTTACGAGCAGTACTTC
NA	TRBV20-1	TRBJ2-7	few	CSARDRAGGGLEQYF	TGCAGTGCTAGAGATCGGGCCGGTGGCGGCCTGGAGCAGTACTTC
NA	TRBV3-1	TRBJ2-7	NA	CASSQEVSSYEQHF	TGTGCCAGCAGCCAAGAGGTCAGCTCCTACGAGCAGCACTTC
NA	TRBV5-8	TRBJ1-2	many	CASSQPRQGAYGYTF	TGTGCCAGCAGCCAACCCCGCCAGGGCGCCTATGGCTACACCTTC
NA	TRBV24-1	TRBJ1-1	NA	CATSDLSGEAFF	TGTGCCACCAGTGATTTGAGCGGGGAAGCTTTCTTT
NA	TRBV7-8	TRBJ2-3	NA	CASSPPERDTRYF	TGTGCCAGCAGCCCCCCGGAACGAGATACGCGGTATTTT
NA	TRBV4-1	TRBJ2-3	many	CASSPTVTEPNTDTQYF	TGCGCCAGCAGTCCTACGGTGACAGAGCCAAACACAGATACGCAGTATTTT
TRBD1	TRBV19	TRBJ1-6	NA	CASRGTGFGNSPLHF	TGTGCCAGTAGGGGGACAGGGTTCGGGAATTCACCCCTCCACTTT
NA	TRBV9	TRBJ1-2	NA	CASSVAGEAIRDGYTF	TGTGCCAGCAGCGTAGCCGGGGAGGCCATCCGCGATGGCTACACCTTC
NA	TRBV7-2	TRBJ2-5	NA	CASSPAGNSQETQYF	TGTGCCAGCAGTCCAGCCGGGAACAGTCAAGAGACCCAGTACTTC
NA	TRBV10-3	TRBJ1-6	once	CAISEFGLAGGYNSPLHF	TGTGCCATCAGTGAATTCGGGCTAGCGGGGGGCTATAATTCACCCCTCCACTTT
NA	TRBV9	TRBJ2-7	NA	CASSVEAGRIYEQYF	TGTGCCAGCAGCGTAGAGGCCGGTAGAATCTACGAGCAGTACTTC
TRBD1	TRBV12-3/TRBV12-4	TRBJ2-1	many	CASSPDRGVYNEQFF	TGTGCCAGCAGTCCCGACAGGGGGGTCTACAATGAGCAGTTCTTC
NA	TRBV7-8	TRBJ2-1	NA	CASSPRQHNEQFF	TGTGCCAGCAGCCCCCGACAGCACAATGAGCAGTTCTTC
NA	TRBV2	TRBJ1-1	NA	CDSSVRSSNTEAFF	TGTGACAGCAGCGTCCGGTCGTCTAACACTGAAGCTTTCTTT
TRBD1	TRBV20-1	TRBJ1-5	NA	CSASDPGGYQPQHF	TGCAGTGCTAGCGACCCAGGGGGCTATCAGCCCCAGCATTTT
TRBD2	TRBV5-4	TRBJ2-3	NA	CASSVGNSGGRTDTQYF	TGTGCCAGCAGCGTAGGGAATAGCGGGGGGCGCACAGATACGCAGTATTTT
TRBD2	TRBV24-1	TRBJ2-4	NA	CATSDTTSGGLAKNIQYF	TGTGCCACCAGTGATACTACTAGCGGGGGGCTGGCCAAAAACATTCAGTACTTC
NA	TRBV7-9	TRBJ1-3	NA	CASSPGDGNTIYF	TGTGCCAGCAGCCCTGGTGATGGAAACACCATATATTTT
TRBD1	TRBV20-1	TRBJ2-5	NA	CSARAGTGGSETQYF	TGCAGTGCTAGAGCGGGGACAGGGGGCTCGGAGACCCAGTACTTC
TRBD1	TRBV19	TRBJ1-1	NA	CANSLGQGSFTEAFF	TGTGCCAATAGCCTCGGACAGGGGTCTTTCACTGAAGCTTTCTTT
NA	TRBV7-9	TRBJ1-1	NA	CASSPPVRVNTEAFF	TGTGCCAGCAGCCCACCGGTCAGGGTGAACACTGAAGCTTTCTTT
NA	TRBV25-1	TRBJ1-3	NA	CASSLGGSSGNTIYF	TGTGCCAGCAGTTTGGGCGGAAGCTCTGGAAACACCATATATTTT